Listed below are T cell receptor beta chains from one sample, sequenced in a study of blood T cells in healthy people across ages. TCRdb independently ran MiXCR on the 5' RACE reads; one entry per CDR3 protein. The sample contains roughly 1,500,000 distinct CDR3 sequences, roughly 32% of which appear only once. Sample: blood. The receptors were sampled from a woman aged 25 to 39 in good health. Each CDR3 is given with its conserved first and last residue. The order of the fields is J gene, clone size, D gene, V gene, CDR3 DNA, CDR3 protein. The D gene is left open where the match is weak. Some rows have no size entry. The others give once, few or many, or a class for an expanded clone.

j_gene: TRBJ2-5
abundance: NA
d_gene: NA
v_gene: TRBV6-6
CDR3nt: TGTGCCAGCAGTTACTCGGACCAGCGGATCGAGACCCAGTACTTC
CDR3aa: CASSYSDQRIETQYF

j_gene: TRBJ2-5
abundance: few
d_gene: TRBD1
v_gene: TRBV20-1
CDR3nt: TGCAGTGTGGACAGGGATAGGTACCAAGAGACCCAGTACTTC
CDR3aa: CSVDRDRYQETQYF

j_gene: TRBJ2-1
abundance: NA
d_gene: TRBD2
v_gene: TRBV14
CDR3nt: TGTGCCAGCAGCCAGATAGATGCGGGAGAGTACTACAATGAGCAGTTCTTC
CDR3aa: CASSQIDAGEYYNEQFF

j_gene: TRBJ1-1
abundance: NA
d_gene: NA
v_gene: TRBV29-1
CDR3nt: TGCAGCGTAACCCGCCGGACTGAAGCTTTCTTT
CDR3aa: CSVTRRTEAFF

j_gene: TRBJ2-1
abundance: few
d_gene: NA
v_gene: TRBV5-1
CDR3nt: TGCGCCAGCAGCTTGAGCCCAAACGGTGATGAGCAGTTCTTC
CDR3aa: CASSLSPNGDEQFF

j_gene: TRBJ2-3
abundance: NA
d_gene: NA
v_gene: TRBV5-1
CDR3nt: TGCGCCAGCAACATTGGAGCAGATACGCAGTATTTT
CDR3aa: CASNIGADTQYF

j_gene: TRBJ2-1
abundance: medium-sized
d_gene: TRBD2
v_gene: TRBV29-1
CDR3nt: TGCAGCGTTGGGCCCCGACTAGCGCCATACAATGAGCAGTTCTTC
CDR3aa: CSVGPRLAPYNEQFF

j_gene: TRBJ2-7
abundance: few
d_gene: TRBD1
v_gene: TRBV27
CDR3nt: TGTGCCAGCACCCCAAGCTGGGGACAGGTTCTCTACGAGCAGTACTTC
CDR3aa: CASTPSWGQVLYEQYF

j_gene: TRBJ2-5
abundance: few
d_gene: NA
v_gene: TRBV7-3
CDR3nt: TGTGCCAGCAGCTTGGGAACAGAGGGGATAGCCCAAGAGACCCAGTACTTC
CDR3aa: CASSLGTEGIAQETQYF

j_gene: TRBJ2-3
abundance: NA
d_gene: TRBD1
v_gene: TRBV12-3/TRBV12-4
CDR3nt: TGTGCCAGCAGTTCAGGGGGCGTCGGGGCAGATACGGAATATTTT
CDR3aa: CASSSGGVGADTEYF

j_gene: TRBJ2-6
abundance: few
d_gene: NA
v_gene: TRBV27
CDR3nt: TGTGCCAGCAGTTTTCAGGGCACTGGGGCCAACGTCCTGACTTTC
CDR3aa: CASSFQGTGANVLTF

j_gene: TRBJ2-5
abundance: NA
d_gene: NA
v_gene: TRBV28
CDR3nt: TGTGCCAGCAGCGGGCGGAGGGGGCAAGAGACCCAGTACTTC
CDR3aa: CASSGRRGQETQYF

j_gene: TRBJ1-6
abundance: few
d_gene: NA
v_gene: TRBV7-3
CDR3nt: TGTGCCAGCAGTTTATCCGGTACCTCGGACCTCCACTTT
CDR3aa: CASSLSGTSDLHF

j_gene: TRBJ1-5
abundance: NA
d_gene: TRBD1
v_gene: TRBV20-1
CDR3nt: TGCAGTGCTAGCGAACCTGGGACAGGGAATCAGCCCCAGCATTTT
CDR3aa: CSASEPGTGNQPQHF

j_gene: TRBJ2-5
abundance: many
d_gene: TRBD1
v_gene: TRBV5-1
CDR3nt: TGCGCCAGCAGCTTGGTTGGACAGGGGGAGACCCAGTACTTC
CDR3aa: CASSLVGQGETQYF

j_gene: TRBJ2-7
abundance: many
d_gene: TRBD2
v_gene: TRBV4-2
CDR3nt: TGTGCCAGCAGCCAAGAATCACTAGCGGGAGGGCCCTACGAGCAGTACTTC
CDR3aa: CASSQESLAGGPYEQYF

j_gene: TRBJ2-1
abundance: NA
d_gene: NA
v_gene: TRBV4-1
CDR3nt: TGCGCCAGCAGCCAAGATCCCCTGACTTTGAGACCTATAGGAAATGAGCAGTTCTTC
CDR3aa: CASSQDPLTLRPIGNEQFF

j_gene: TRBJ2-3
abundance: few
d_gene: NA
v_gene: TRBV3-1
CDR3nt: TGTGCCAGCAGCCAAGTATACGGAAGCACAGATACGCAGTATTTT
CDR3aa: CASSQVYGSTDTQYF

j_gene: TRBJ2-7
abundance: NA
d_gene: NA
v_gene: TRBV10-3
CDR3nt: TGTGCCATCAGTGAGGGGTGGCAGTCCTACGAGCAGTACTTC
CDR3aa: CAISEGWQSYEQYF

j_gene: TRBJ2-3
abundance: NA
d_gene: TRBD2
v_gene: TRBV6-6
CDR3nt: TGTGCCAGCAGCCTAGCGGAGCCCACAGATACGCAGTATTTT
CDR3aa: CASSLAEPTDTQYF

j_gene: TRBJ1-2
abundance: few
d_gene: NA
v_gene: TRBV5-5
CDR3nt: TGTGCCAGCAACCTACTCGGGGGGGGCTATGGCTACACCTTC
CDR3aa: CASNLLGGGYGYTF

j_gene: TRBJ2-7
abundance: NA
d_gene: NA
v_gene: TRBV14
CDR3nt: TGTGCCAGCAGCCAAGGAGCGGGACAGCCGAGCTCCTACGAGCAGTACTTC
CDR3aa: CASSQGAGQPSSYEQYF

j_gene: TRBJ2-1
abundance: NA
d_gene: TRBD1
v_gene: TRBV5-1
CDR3nt: TGCGCCAGCAGCTTCGGGACAGGACCGTACAATGAGCAGTTCTTC
CDR3aa: CASSFGTGPYNEQFF

j_gene: TRBJ1-1
abundance: NA
d_gene: NA
v_gene: TRBV20-1
CDR3nt: TGCAGTGCCCTATCGTCCGGGCAGCACACTGAAGCTTTCTTT
CDR3aa: CSALSSGQHTEAFF

j_gene: TRBJ2-2
abundance: NA
d_gene: TRBD2
v_gene: TRBV7-6
CDR3nt: TGTGCCAGCAGCTTTTCAGCGGGGGGGCAAACCGGGGAGCTGTTTTTT
CDR3aa: CASSFSAGGQTGELFF

j_gene: TRBJ1-6
abundance: NA
d_gene: NA
v_gene: TRBV18
CDR3nt: TGTGCCAGCTCACCACCCTCGGGGAATTCACCCCTCCACTTT
CDR3aa: CASSPPSGNSPLHF

j_gene: TRBJ2-7
abundance: NA
d_gene: NA
v_gene: TRBV16
CDR3nt: TGTGCCAGCAGCCAATCAAGCGGAAGAATCTACGAGCAGTACTTC
CDR3aa: CASSQSSGRIYEQYF

j_gene: TRBJ2-7
abundance: NA
d_gene: NA
v_gene: TRBV30
CDR3nt: TGTGCCTGGAGTGGGACGTTCTACGAGCAGTACTTC
CDR3aa: CAWSGTFYEQYF

j_gene: TRBJ2-5
abundance: NA
d_gene: NA
v_gene: TRBV6-5
CDR3nt: TGTGCCAGCAGTTACCGCCGGGATCTCCAGTACTTC
CDR3aa: CASSYRRDLQYF

j_gene: TRBJ1-5
abundance: NA
d_gene: TRBD1
v_gene: TRBV28
CDR3nt: TGTGCCAGCAGCGACCCCCCAGGGGGCGGTCAGCCCCAGCATTTT
CDR3aa: CASSDPPGGGQPQHF

j_gene: TRBJ1-1
abundance: NA
d_gene: TRBD1
v_gene: TRBV13
CDR3nt: TGTGCCAGCAGCCCCAGGGACAGGGGGTCTGAAGCTTTCTTT
CDR3aa: CASSPRDRGSEAFF

j_gene: TRBJ2-7
abundance: few
d_gene: NA
v_gene: TRBV3-1
CDR3nt: TGTGCCAGCAGCCAACGAGCGGGCATGGCCTTCCCTTACGAGCAGTACTTC
CDR3aa: CASSQRAGMAFPYEQYF

j_gene: TRBJ2-7
abundance: many
d_gene: NA
v_gene: TRBV10-3
CDR3nt: TGTGCCATCAGTACCCCAGATGGGTCCGCCTACGAGCAGTACTTC
CDR3aa: CAISTPDGSAYEQYF

j_gene: TRBJ2-5
abundance: NA
d_gene: TRBD2
v_gene: TRBV7-8
CDR3nt: TGTGCCAGCAGCCCGACGGGGGGGCTCGGGGAGACCCAGTACTTC
CDR3aa: CASSPTGGLGETQYF

j_gene: TRBJ1-4
abundance: few
d_gene: TRBD1
v_gene: TRBV30
CDR3nt: TGTGCCTGGAGCGGCCGGGACAGGCGGGAAAAACTGTTTTTT
CDR3aa: CAWSGRDRREKLFF

j_gene: TRBJ1-2
abundance: NA
d_gene: NA
v_gene: TRBV20-1
CDR3nt: TGCAGTGCCCCAGAGGAGGGCGGGTGGTATGGCTACACCTTC
CDR3aa: CSAPEEGGWYGYTF

j_gene: TRBJ2-1
abundance: few
d_gene: TRBD2
v_gene: TRBV4-1
CDR3nt: TGCGCCAGCAGCCAAGATCCGAGCGGGGGGGCAACGAATGAGCAGTTCTTC
CDR3aa: CASSQDPSGGATNEQFF

j_gene: TRBJ1-2
abundance: NA
d_gene: NA
v_gene: TRBV3-1
CDR3nt: TGTGTCAGCAGCCAAGATGCGGAGGGGTACTATGGCTACACCTTC
CDR3aa: CVSSQDAEGYYGYTF

j_gene: TRBJ2-7
abundance: few
d_gene: TRBD2
v_gene: TRBV18
CDR3nt: TGTGCCAGCTCACCACCCTCTAGCGGGATTTCCTACGAGCAGTACTTC
CDR3aa: CASSPPSSGISYEQYF

j_gene: TRBJ2-7
abundance: NA
d_gene: NA
v_gene: TRBV5-1
CDR3nt: TGCGCCAGCAGCTTGGTCGGGGAAAGCTCCTACGAGCAGTACTTC
CDR3aa: CASSLVGESSYEQYF

j_gene: TRBJ2-1
abundance: few
d_gene: NA
v_gene: TRBV3-1
CDR3nt: TGTGCCAGCAGCTTACAGTACTTACCCTCCTACAATGAGCAGTTCTTC
CDR3aa: CASSLQYLPSYNEQFF

j_gene: TRBJ1-2
abundance: NA
d_gene: TRBD1
v_gene: TRBV18
CDR3nt: TGTGCCAGCTCATTGGACAGGGGGCGGATCGGCTACACCTTC
CDR3aa: CASSLDRGRIGYTF

j_gene: TRBJ1-1
abundance: NA
d_gene: NA
v_gene: TRBV5-1
CDR3nt: TGCGCCAGCAGCTTGGATTCCACCGGGGGGAACACTGAAGCTTTCTTT
CDR3aa: CASSLDSTGGNTEAFF